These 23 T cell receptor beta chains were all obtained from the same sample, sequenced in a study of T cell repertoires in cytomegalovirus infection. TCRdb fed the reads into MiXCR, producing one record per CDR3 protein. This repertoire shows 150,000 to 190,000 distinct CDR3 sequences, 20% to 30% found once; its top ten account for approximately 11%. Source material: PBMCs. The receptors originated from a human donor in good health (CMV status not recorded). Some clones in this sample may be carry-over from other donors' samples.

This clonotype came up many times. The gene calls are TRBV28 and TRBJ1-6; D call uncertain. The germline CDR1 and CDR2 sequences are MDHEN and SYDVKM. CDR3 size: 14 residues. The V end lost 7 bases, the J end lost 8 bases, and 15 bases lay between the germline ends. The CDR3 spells CASNMTPSYSPLHF. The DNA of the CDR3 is TGTGCCAGCAATATGACCCCGAGTTATTCACCCCTCCACTTT.

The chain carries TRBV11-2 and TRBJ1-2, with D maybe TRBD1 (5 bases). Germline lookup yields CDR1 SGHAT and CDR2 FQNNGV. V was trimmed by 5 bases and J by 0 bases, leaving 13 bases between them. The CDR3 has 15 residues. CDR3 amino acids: CASSPTPDTNYGYTF. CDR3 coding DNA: TGTGCCAGCAGCCCAACGCCGGACACTAACTATGGCTACACCTTC.

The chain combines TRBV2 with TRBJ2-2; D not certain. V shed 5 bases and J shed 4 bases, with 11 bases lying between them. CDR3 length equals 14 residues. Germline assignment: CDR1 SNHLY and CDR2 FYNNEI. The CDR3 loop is CASSRTALTGELFF. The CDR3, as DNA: TGTGCCAGCAGTAGGACGGCCCTCACCGGGGAGCTGTTTTTT.

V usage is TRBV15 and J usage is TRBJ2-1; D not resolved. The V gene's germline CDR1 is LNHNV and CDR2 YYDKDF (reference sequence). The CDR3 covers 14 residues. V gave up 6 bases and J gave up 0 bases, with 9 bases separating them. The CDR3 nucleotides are TGTGCCACCAGAATAGATAGCTCCTACAATGAGCAGTTCTTC. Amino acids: CATRIDSSYNEQFF. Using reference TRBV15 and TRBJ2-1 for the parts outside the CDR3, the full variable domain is DAMVIQNPRYQVTQFGKPVTLSCSQTLNHNVMYWYQQKSSQAPKLLFHYYDKDFNNEADTPDNFQSRRPNTSFCFLDIRSPGLGDTAMYLCATRIDSSYNEQFFGPGTRLTVL.

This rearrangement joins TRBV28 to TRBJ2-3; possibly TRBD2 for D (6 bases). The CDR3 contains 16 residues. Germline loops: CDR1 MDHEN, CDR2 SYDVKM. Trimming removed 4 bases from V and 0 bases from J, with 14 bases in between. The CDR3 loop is CASSSQLAISTDTQYF. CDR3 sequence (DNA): TGTGCCAGCAGTTCGCAACTAGCAATTAGCACAGATACGCAGTATTTT.

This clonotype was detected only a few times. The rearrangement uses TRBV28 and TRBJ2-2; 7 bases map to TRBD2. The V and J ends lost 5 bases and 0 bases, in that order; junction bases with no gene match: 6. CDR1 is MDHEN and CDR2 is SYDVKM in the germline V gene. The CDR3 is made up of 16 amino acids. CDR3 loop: CASSPVGGSNTGELFF. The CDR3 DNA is TGTGCCAGCAGTCCCGTGGGGGGGTCGAACACCGGGGAGCTGTTTTTT.

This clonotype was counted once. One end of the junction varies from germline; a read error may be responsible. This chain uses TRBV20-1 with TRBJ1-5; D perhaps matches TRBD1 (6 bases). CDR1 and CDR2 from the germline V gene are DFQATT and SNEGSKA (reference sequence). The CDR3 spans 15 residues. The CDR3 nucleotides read TGCAGTGCCGCAGGAAAGCTACAGGGAAATCAGCCCCGGCATTTT. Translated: CSAAGKLQGNQPRHF.

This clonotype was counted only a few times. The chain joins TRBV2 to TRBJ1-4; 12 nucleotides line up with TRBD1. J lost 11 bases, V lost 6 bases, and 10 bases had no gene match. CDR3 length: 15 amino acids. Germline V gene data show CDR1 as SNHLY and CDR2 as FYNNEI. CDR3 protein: CASRSTGTGGEKLFF. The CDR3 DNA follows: TGTGCCAGCAGGAGTACCGGGACAGGGGGCGAGAAACTGTTTTTT.

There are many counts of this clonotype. The chain's CDR3 is CSARGLQETQYF. In DNA form, the CDR3 reads TGCAGTGCTAGGGGATTACAAGAGACCCAGTACTTC. This chain links TRBV20-1 with TRBJ2-5; D is uncertain. Germline CDR1 and CDR2: DFQATT and SNEGSKA (reference sequence). V shed 3 bases and J shed 2 bases, with 7 bases lying between them. The CDR3 is 12 residues long.

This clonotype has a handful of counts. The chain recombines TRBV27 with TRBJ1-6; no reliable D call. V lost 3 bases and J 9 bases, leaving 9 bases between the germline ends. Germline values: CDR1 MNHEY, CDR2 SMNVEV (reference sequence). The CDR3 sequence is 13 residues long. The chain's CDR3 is CASSFGFGSPLHF. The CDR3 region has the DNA TGTGCCAGCAGTTTCGGGTTTGGTTCACCCCTCCACTTT.

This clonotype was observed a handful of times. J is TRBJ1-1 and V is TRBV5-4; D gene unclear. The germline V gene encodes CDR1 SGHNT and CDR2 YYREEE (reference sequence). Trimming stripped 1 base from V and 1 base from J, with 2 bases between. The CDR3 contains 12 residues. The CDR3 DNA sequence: TGTGCCAGCAGCTTGTGGAACACTGAAGCTTTCTTT. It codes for CASSLWNTEAFF.

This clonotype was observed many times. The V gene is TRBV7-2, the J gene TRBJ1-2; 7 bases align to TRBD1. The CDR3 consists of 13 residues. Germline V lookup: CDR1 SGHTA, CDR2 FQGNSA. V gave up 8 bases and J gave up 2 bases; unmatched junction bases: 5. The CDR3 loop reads CASGGQLNYGYTF. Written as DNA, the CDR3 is TGTGCCAGCGGGGGACAGTTGAACTATGGCTACACCTTC.

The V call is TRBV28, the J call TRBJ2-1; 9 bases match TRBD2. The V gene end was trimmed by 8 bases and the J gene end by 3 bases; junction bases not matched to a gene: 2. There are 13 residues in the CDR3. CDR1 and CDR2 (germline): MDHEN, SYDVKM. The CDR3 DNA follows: TGTGCCAGCCTTAGCGGGAGCTACAATGAGCAGTTCTTC. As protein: CASLSGSYNEQFF.

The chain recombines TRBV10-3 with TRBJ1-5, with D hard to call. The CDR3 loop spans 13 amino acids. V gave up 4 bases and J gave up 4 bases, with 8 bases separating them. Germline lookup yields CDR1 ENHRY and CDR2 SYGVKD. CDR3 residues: CAISVEPNQPQHF. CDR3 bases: TGTGCCATCAGTGTAGAGCCGAATCAGCCCCAGCATTTT.

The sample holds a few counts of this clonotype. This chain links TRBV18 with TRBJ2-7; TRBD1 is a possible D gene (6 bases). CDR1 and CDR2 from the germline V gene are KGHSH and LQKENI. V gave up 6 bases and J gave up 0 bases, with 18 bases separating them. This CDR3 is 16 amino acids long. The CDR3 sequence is CASSFAEQGSSYEQYF. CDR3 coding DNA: TGTGCCAGCTCCTTCGCCGAACAGGGAAGCTCCTACGAGCAGTACTTC.

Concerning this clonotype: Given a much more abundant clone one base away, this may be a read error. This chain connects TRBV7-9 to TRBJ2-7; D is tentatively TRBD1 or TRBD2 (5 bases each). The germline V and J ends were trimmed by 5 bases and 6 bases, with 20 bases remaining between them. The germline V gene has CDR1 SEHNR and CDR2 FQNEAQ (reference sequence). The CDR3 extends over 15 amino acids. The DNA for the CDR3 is TGTGCCAGCAGCCCCCAAGGGGACGGGGCGGCCGAGCAGTACTTC. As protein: CASSPQGDGAAEQYF. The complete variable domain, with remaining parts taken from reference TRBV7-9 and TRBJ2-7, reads DTGVSQNPRHKITKRGQNVTFRCDPISEHNRLYWYRQTLGQGPEFLTYFQNEAQLEKSRLLSDRFSAERPKGSFSTLEIQRTEQGDSAMYLCASSPQGDGAAEQYFGPGTRLTVT.

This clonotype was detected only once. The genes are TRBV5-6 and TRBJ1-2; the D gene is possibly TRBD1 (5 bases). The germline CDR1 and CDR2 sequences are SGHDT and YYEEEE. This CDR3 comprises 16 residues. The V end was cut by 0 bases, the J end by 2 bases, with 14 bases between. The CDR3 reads CASSLDGGLTNYGYTF. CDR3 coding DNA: TGTGCCAGCAGCTTGGACGGGGGTCTGACCAACTATGGCTACACCTTC. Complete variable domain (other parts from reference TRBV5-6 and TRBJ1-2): DAGVTQSPTHLIKTRGQQVTLRCSPKSGHDTVSWYQQALGQGPQFIFQYYEEEERQRGNFPDRFSGHQFPNYSSELNVNALLLGDSALYLCASSLDGGLTNYGYTFGSGTRLTVV.

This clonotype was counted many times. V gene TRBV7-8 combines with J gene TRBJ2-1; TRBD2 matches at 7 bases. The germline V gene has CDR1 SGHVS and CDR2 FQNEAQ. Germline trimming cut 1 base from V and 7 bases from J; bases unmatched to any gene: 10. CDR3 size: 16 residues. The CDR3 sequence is CASSLEFLRGKNEQFF. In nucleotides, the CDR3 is TGTGCCAGCAGCTTAGAGTTCTTGCGGGGGAAAAATGAGCAGTTCTTC.

In DNA, the CDR3 is TGTGCCAGCAGCCAAGTCGCTGCAGGGGTTTCACCCCTCCACTTT. Amino acid sequence: CASSQVAAGVSPLHF. This chain links TRBV14 with TRBJ1-6, with D tentatively TRBD1 (6 bases). CDR1 SGHDN and CDR2 FVKESK come from the germline V gene. V was trimmed by 1 base and J by 9 bases, leaving 13 bases between them. The CDR3 extends over 15 amino acids.

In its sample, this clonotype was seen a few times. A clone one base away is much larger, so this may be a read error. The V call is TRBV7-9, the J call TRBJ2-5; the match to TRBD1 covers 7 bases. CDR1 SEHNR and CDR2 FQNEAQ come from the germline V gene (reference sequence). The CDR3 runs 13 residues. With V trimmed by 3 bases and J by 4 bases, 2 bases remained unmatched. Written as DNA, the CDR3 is TGTGCCAGCAGCTTCCACAGGGGAGAGACCCAGTACTTC. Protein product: CASSFHRGETQYF.

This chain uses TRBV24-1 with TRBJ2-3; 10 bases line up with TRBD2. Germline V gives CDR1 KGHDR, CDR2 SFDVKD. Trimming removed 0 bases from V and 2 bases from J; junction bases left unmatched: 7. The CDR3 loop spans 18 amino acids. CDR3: CATSDLTSGNSPTDTQYF. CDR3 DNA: TGTGCCACCAGTGATTTGACTAGCGGGAACAGCCCCACAGATACGCAGTATTTT.

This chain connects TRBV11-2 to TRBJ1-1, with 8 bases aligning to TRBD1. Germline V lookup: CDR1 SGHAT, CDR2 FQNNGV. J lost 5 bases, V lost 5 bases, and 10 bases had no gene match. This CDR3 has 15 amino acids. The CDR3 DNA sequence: TGTGCCAGCAGCCCTCGACAGGGGCGTCAGACTGAAGCTTTCTTT. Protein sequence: CASSPRQGRQTEAFF.

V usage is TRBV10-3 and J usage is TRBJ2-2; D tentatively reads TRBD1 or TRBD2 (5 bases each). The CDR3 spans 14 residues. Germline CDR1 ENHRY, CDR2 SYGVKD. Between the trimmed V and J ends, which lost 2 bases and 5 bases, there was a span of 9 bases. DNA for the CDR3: TGTGCCATCAGTGAGGGGACCACAACCGGGGAGCTGTTTTTT. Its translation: CAISEGTTTGELFF.